This TCR beta chain stems from a study of technical replicates of blood from a handful of donors. Germline CDR1 is GTSNPN and CDR2 is SVGIG (reference sequence). With V trimmed by 3 bases and J by 6 bases, 12 bases remained unmatched. The CDR3 spans 17 residues. Here immunoSEQ multiplex PCR was the method, and the copy in TCRdb shows in-frame clones only, minus some. The table shows around 65,000 clones, with more than 75% occurring only once. This sequence joins TRBV30 and TRBJ2-5; 14 nucleotides agree with TRBD2. The sequencing sample was made of PBMCs. The TCR sequence derives from a human donor in good health. Some clones in this sample may be carry-over from other donors' samples. CDR3 nucleotide sequence: TGTGCCTGGAGAGAGACCTCAGGACTAGCGGGAGGAAAGACCCAGTACTTC. Its protein is CAWRETSGLAGGKTQYF. Filled out from reference TRBV30 and TRBJ2-5, the complete variable domain reads SQTIHQWPATLVQPVGSPLSLECTVEGTSNPNLYWYRQAAGRGLQLLFYSVGIGQISSEVPQNLSASRPQDRQFILSSKKLLLSDSGFYLCAWRETSGLAGGKTQYFGPGTRLLVL.